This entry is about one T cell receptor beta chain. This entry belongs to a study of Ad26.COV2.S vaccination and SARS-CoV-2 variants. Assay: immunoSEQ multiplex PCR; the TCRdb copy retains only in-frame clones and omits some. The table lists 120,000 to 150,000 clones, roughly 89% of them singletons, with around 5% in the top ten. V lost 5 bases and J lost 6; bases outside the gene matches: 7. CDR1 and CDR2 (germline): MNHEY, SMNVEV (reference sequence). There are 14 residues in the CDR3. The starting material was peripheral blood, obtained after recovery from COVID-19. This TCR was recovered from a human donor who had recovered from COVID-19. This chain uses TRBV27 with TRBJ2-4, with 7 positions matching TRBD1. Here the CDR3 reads CASSEGPGGNIQYF. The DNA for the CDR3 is TGTGCCAGCAGTGAGGGACCAGGGGGAAACATTCAGTACTTC.